The entry that follows covers one T cell receptor beta chain sequence. The authors' processing: Reference gene primer amplification gave estimated nucleated cell counts. Method: immunoSEQ multiplex PCR; TCRdb's copy keeps in-frame clones and lacks some. V and J calls and clone size are copied from that table; D and trimming were computed from the DNA. This sample has 150,000 or so clones, with 70% to 80% found just once. These data originate in a study of blood T cell repertoires in COVID-19. Trimming cost V 5 bases and J 7 bases; bases outside gene matches: 9. Germline V gene sequence: CDR1 LNHDA, CDR2 SQIVND (reference sequence). This CDR3 has 16 residues.

This sequence joins TRBV19 and TRBJ1-6; 9 bases match TRBD1. The source of this sequence is a woman in her 70s with COVID-19, enrolled during active disease. The material sequenced was peripheral blood. The CDR3 here is CASSSPGQGENSPLHF. DNA for the CDR3: TGTGCCAGTAGTTCCCCGGGACAGGGAGAAAATTCACCCCTCCACTTT.